This T cell receptor (beta chain) was documented in a study of siplizumab effects on memory and regulatory T cells (dated by TCRdb to about 2019). Describing the broader study: The effect of the anti-CD2 antibody siplizumab on alloreactive T-cell subsets was examined in allogeneic mixed lymphocyte reactions constructed from human PBMCs.

Libraries came from the immunoSEQ multiplex PCR assay. Each sample had 85,000 to 100,000 TCR templates assayed by the deep sequencing platform. Genomic DNA extracted from sorted T cells was used for TCRbeta CDR3 sequencing. The study's own analysis went as follows. The R programming language was used for clonal analysis of the TCRbeta CDR3 data. Comparing unstimulated samples against CFSE-low samples taken after the reaction was how alloreactive CD4+ and CD8+ clones were defined. Alloreactive CD4+ clones were assigned to regulatory or non-regulatory origin by matching sequences to sorted unstimulated Treg and non-Treg repertoires. TCRdb stores this immuneACCESS table with in-frame sequences only. Part of the clones is absent; in the studies checked, under half of the shortfall reflects unresolved V genes, and no reason is known for the rest. V, J and clone size derive from that table, while D and trimming were established from the DNA sequence. This sample gives over 55,000 clones in total; less than 90% of them show up just once. Jointly, the top ten make up approximately 3.8% of the sample.

The CDR3, cysteine through phenylalanine, is 13 amino acids long. Only the CDR3 portion is preserved as DNA: 39 bases, with reading frame beginning at the first base. CDR1 and CDR2, looked up from the germline V gene, are SGHNT and YENEEA. V and J lose 0 bases and 6 bases, and a span of 8 bases separates them. On this clone: Its antigen specificity is not known. No qualities accompany the bases; no much larger clone lies one base away.

What the work shows at the level of the full study, not this receptor alone: Sequences below about 10^-5 frequency were poorly captured, so only a minor fraction of alloreactive clones could be mapped to unstimulated subsets. For roughly 75-96% of proliferating CD4+ or CD8+ clones, no naive or memory phenotype could be assigned. Greater diversity appeared to be present in unstimulated naive T cells than in memory T cells, and a substantial contribution to the alloresponse seemed to be made by naive cells. Siplizumab significantly reduced the cumulative frequency of alloreactive sequences traceable to unstimulated CD4+ memory T cells. Among mappable alloreactive CD4+ clones, an average Treg-derived fraction of about 69% was observed with siplizumab, compared with roughly 27% in control reactions. No functional confirmation was obtained for the suppressive function of proliferating Tregs from siplizumab cultures.

In addition, sequencing in three donor pairs included unstimulated CD8+ effector memory subsets alongside CD4+ naive, CD8+ naive, CD8+ TEMRA and CD4+ memory subsets. Sorted unstimulated T cells and proliferating T cells recovered from mixed lymphocyte reactions were subjected to TCRbeta CDR3 sequencing. Fresh whole blood from more than 8 HLA-typed healthy donors was used as the source from which PBMCs were isolated. Sample: memory CD4+ T cells sorted from blood. The cell subset or site label, as the study defines it: unstimulated CD4+ memory T cells. The rearranged segments are TRBV11-3 and TRBJ1-1; the D gene is unclear. The TCR was taken from a human donor in good health. In nucleotides, the sequence is TGTGCCAGCAGCTTAGAGCCCCAGTCTGAAGCTTTCTTT. This translates into CASSLEPQSEAFF. The entire variable domain, with the stretches around the CDR3 drawn from the reference TRBV11-3 and TRBJ1-1 proteins, is EAGVVQSPRYKIIEKKQPVAFWCNPISGHNTLYWYLQNLGQGPELLIRYENEEAVDDSQLPKDRFSAERLKGVDSTLKIQPAELGDSAVYLCASSLEPQSEAFFGQGTRLTVV.